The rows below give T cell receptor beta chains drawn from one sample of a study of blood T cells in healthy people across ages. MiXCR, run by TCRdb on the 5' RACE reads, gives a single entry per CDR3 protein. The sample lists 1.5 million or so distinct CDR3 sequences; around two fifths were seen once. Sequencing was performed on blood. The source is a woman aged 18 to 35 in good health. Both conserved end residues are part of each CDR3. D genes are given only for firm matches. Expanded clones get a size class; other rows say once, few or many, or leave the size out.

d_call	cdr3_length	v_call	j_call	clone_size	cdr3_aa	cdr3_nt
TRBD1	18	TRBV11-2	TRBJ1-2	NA	CASSSLVGTAYTNYGYTF	TGTGCCAGCAGCTCCCTAGTTGGGACAGCCTATACTAACTATGGCTACACCTTC
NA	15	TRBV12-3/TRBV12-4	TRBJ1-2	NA	CASSLFGGLHYGYTF	TGTGCCAGCAGTTTATTCGGCGGGCTTCACTATGGCTACACCTTC
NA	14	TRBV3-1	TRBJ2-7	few	CASQKGRQAYEQYF	TGTGCCAGCCAAAAGGGACGCCAGGCCTACGAGCAGTACTTC
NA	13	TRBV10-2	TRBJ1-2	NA	CASSEVQLYGYTF	TGCGCCAGCAGTGAGGTCCAACTCTATGGCTACACCTTC
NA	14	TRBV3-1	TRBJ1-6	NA	CASSSLGGDSPLHF	TGTGCCAGCAGCTCCCTGGGAGGGGATTCACCCCTCCACTTT
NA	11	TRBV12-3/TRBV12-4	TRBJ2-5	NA	CASSQPREQYF	TGTGCCAGCAGTCAACCTCGGGAGCAGTACTTC
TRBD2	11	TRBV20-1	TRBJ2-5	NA	CGRGGGETQYF	TGCGGGCGGGGGGGCGGCGAGACCCAGTACTTC
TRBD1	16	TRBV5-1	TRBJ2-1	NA	CASSVTGTGGYNEQFF	TGCGCCAGCAGCGTGACCGGGACAGGGGGCTACAATGAGCAGTTCTTC
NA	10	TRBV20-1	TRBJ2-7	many	CSVRENEQYF	TGCAGTGTAAGGGAAAACGAGCAGTACTTC
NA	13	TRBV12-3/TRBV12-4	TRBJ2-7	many	CASSFRTGYEQYF	TGTGCCAGCAGTTTCAGGACGGGGTACGAGCAGTACTTC
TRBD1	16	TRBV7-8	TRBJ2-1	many	CASSLETGYSYNEQFF	TGTGCCAGCAGCTTAGAGACAGGGTACTCCTACAATGAGCAGTTCTTC
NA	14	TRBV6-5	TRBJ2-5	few	CASSYVDSQETQYF	TGTGCCAGCAGCTACGTGGACAGCCAAGAGACCCAGTACTTC
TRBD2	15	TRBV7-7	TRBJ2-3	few	CASSSSGGLGDTQYF	TGTGCTAGCAGCTCCTCCGGGGGGTTGGGCGATACGCAGTATTTT
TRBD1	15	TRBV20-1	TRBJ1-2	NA	CSARLPGAGGNRYTF	TGCAGTGCGAGGTTACCGGGGGCAGGGGGGAACCGCTACACCTTC
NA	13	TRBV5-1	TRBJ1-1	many	CASSFNRNTEAFF	TGCGCCAGCAGCTTCAACCGGAACACTGAAGCTTTCTTT
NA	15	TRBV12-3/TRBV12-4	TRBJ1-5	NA	CASSLGAQGIQPQHF	TGTGCCAGCAGCCTAGGGGCTCAGGGGATTCAGCCCCAGCATTTT
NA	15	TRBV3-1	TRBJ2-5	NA	CACSRTGKSTYGQYF	TGTGCCTGCAGCCGCACAGGGAAATCTACCTACGGGCAGTACTTC
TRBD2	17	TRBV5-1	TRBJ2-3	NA	CASSLRSGRASTDTQYF	TGCGCCAGCAGCTTGAGGAGCGGGAGGGCAAGCACAGATACGCAGTATTTT
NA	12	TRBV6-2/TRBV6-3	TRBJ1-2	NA	CASSYTPGSYTF	TGTGCCAGCAGTTACACGCCGGGAAGCTACACCTTC